This is a list of T cell receptor beta chains from one sample in a study of shared clonotypes between healthy human individuals. Method: immunoSEQ multiplex PCR; TCRdb's copy keeps in-frame clones and lacks some. The sample contains some 1 million clones, 60% to 80% of which appear only once. Sequencing was done on a sample of memory CD4+ T cells sorted from blood. The receptors originated from a man younger than 30 in good health. Both conserved end residues are part of each CDR3. A D gene is named only where the DNA matches it firmly. The size entry is marked missing in some rows and otherwise reads once, few, many or a size class.

V gene	clone size	D gene	J gene	CDR3 protein
TRBV5-4	once	NA	TRBJ1-2	CASTFRLTLYGYTF
TRBV6-6	NA	NA	TRBJ1-2	CASSYFARVGGYTF
TRBV5-1	once	TRBD1	TRBJ1-1	CASSRRDRGPGTEAFF
TRBV28	NA	NA	TRBJ1-2	CASSLMAGGLYRDYTF
TRBV19	NA	TRBD1	TRBJ2-3	CASSGTVTDTQYF
TRBV5-6	NA	NA	TRBJ2-7	CASSFLLYEQYF
TRBV4-1	NA	TRBD1	TRBJ1-3	CASSQGQGGFGNTIYF
TRBV9	NA	TRBD2	TRBJ2-1	CASSPRLAGGDEQFF
TRBV4-3	once	TRBD2	TRBJ2-2	CASSSQESLAGGPFNTGELFF
TRBV7-6	once	NA	TRBJ2-1	CASSRLFKNNEQFF
TRBV6-1	NA	TRBD1	TRBJ1-2	CASSESIGGGYGYTF
TRBV5-6	NA	TRBD1	TRBJ2-7	CASSRDRGDEQYF
TRBV13	NA	TRBD2	TRBJ2-5	CASSPGLGSQETQYF
TRBV4-3	NA	NA	TRBJ1-4	CASRASQGREKLFF
TRBV6-6	NA	NA	TRBJ2-7	CASSYYFSTSYEQYF
TRBV7-2	NA	NA	TRBJ1-2	CASSLGAGTGPSANYGYTF
TRBV21-1	few	NA	TRBJ1-1	CASRDMNTEAFF
TRBV5-1	NA	TRBD1	TRBJ1-5	CASSLGTGDSNQPQHF
TRBV28	NA	TRBD1	TRBJ1-5	CASRDGTGHNQPQHF
TRBV19	NA	NA	TRBJ2-7	CASSIRLGYEQYF
TRBV5-1	NA	TRBD1	TRBJ1-4	CASSANLQGTGYEKLFF
TRBV7-2	NA	NA	TRBJ2-1	CASSRTSNAEQFF
TRBV5-1	NA	NA	TRBJ2-3	CASSSTPGISTDTQYF
TRBV7-9	NA	NA	TRBJ2-5	CASSEWGGQETQYF
TRBV27	NA	TRBD2	TRBJ2-1	CASSLPGLGGRSEQFF
TRBV18	once	TRBD1	TRBJ1-2	CASSVTGGQGDHGYTF
TRBV15	once	NA	TRBJ2-2	CATSRDSGELFF
TRBV7-9	NA	NA	TRBJ2-6	CASSLGNSGANVLTF
TRBV7-8	once	TRBD2	TRBJ2-2	CASSLSGLAGGPNTGELFF
TRBV5-1	NA	NA	TRBJ1-4	CASSLYGGATNEKLFF
TRBV7-3	NA	TRBD1	TRBJ1-2	CASSLSPFRTGSVPRGYTF
TRBV5-6	few	NA	TRBJ2-3	CASSLWRGIVGMADTQYF
TRBV7-9	once	NA	TRBJ2-6	CASSPAGGANVLTF
TRBV9	once	TRBD2	TRBJ2-1	CASSVETSGSYNEQFF
TRBV6-6	NA	TRBD2	TRBJ2-2	CASSYRGRSNTGELFF
TRBV28	NA	NA	TRBJ1-4	CASSFAGWETNEKLFF
TRBV7-3	once	NA	TRBJ2-1	CASSLPDNEQFF
TRBV28	NA	NA	TRBJ1-2	CASFDRGNYGYTF
TRBV7-3	NA	NA	TRBJ2-2	CASSYRQTGELFF
TRBV7-3	NA	NA	TRBJ2-2	CASSLTDRSGELFF
TRBV19	NA	TRBD1	TRBJ2-2	CASSSGTGKVTGELFF
TRBV10-3	NA	TRBD2	TRBJ2-3	CAISESPSGFSTDTQYF
TRBV7-9	NA	TRBD1	TRBJ2-7	CASSTGTVFGYEQYF
TRBV7-6	NA	TRBD2	TRBJ2-7	CASSPTRPPGLIEQYF
TRBV30	once	NA	TRBJ1-2	CAWNPLPVAGYTF
TRBV27	NA	TRBD2	TRBJ2-3	CASSLSRSIWTSGGPSTDTQYF
TRBV5-1	NA	NA	TRBJ2-7	CASSDSIPREQYF
TRBV11-3	NA	NA	TRBJ2-1	CASSFTGMINEQFF